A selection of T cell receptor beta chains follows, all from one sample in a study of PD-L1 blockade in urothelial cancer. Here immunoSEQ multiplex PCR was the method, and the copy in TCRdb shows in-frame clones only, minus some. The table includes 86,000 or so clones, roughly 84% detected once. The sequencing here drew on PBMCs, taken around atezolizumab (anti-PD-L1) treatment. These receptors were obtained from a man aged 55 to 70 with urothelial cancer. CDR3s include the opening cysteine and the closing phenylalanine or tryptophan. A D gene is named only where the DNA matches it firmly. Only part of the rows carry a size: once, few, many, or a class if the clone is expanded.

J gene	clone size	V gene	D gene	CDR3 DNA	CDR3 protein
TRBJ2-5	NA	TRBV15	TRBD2	TGTGCCACCTCCGGGGGGAGGGAGATGGAGACCCAGTACTTC	CATSGGREMETQYF
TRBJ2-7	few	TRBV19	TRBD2	TGTGCCAGTAGTGTGGGACTAGCGGGATCCTACGAGCAGTACTTC	CASSVGLAGSYEQYF
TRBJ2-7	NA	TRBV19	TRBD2	TGTGCCAGTAGCACCGGGACTAGCGGGATAAACGAGCAGTACTTC	CASSTGTSGINEQYF
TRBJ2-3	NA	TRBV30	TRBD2	TGTGCCTGGAGTGCCTCTCGGACTAGCGGGGTGGCAGATACGCAGTATTTT	CAWSASRTSGVADTQYF
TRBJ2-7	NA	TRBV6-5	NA	TGTGCCAGCAGCCCCCCGGCGGGGGCGGCCTACGAGCAGTACTTC	CASSPPAGAAYEQYF
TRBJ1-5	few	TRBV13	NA	TGTGCCAGCAGCTTAGGAACAGGGCGCAATCAGCCCCAGCATTTT	CASSLGTGRNQPQHF
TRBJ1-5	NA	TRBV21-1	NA	TGTGCCAGCAGCTCCCACCGGGAGGCCGACAGGGGACATCAGCCCCAGCATTTT	CASSSHREADRGHQPQHF
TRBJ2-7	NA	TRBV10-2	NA	TGCGCCAGCAGACCACAGCTCGCCGGATCCTACGAGCAGTACTTC	CASRPQLAGSYEQYF
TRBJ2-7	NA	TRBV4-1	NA	TGCGCCAGCAGCCAAGATCGGGGGAACTACGAGCAGTACTTC	CASSQDRGNYEQYF
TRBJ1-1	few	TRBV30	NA	TGTGCCTGGGGCCGTTGGGGCACTAAAGCTTTCTTT	CAWGRWGTKAFF
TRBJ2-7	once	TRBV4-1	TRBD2	TGCGCCAGCAGCCATCTTAGCGGGGGAGGGCACTACGAGCAGTACTTC	CASSHLSGGGHYEQYF
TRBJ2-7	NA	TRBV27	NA	TGTGCCAGCAGTTTATTATCCAGGCCCCACGAGCAGTACTTC	CASSLLSRPHEQYF
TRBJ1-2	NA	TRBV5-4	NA	TGTGCCAGCAGCTTGATGTCACAATTCTATGGCTACACCTTC	CASSLMSQFYGYTF
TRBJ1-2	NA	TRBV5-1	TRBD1	TGCGCCAGCAGCCCACAACAGGGGCAGTACTATGGCTACACCTTC	CASSPQQGQYYGYTF
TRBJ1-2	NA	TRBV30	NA	TGTGCCTGGAGTGTAGGCCAGGCTGGCTACACCTTC	CAWSVGQAGYTF
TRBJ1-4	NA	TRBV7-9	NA	TGTGCCAGCAGCTTACCCCTAGAAAAACTGTTTTTT	CASSLPLEKLFF
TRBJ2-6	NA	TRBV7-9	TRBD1	TGTGCCAGCAGACAAGAAATTCAGGGGGCCTCCTCTGTTCTGACTTTC	CASRQEIQGASSVLTF
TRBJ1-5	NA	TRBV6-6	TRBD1	TGTGCCAGCAGGTATGGGACAGCTTACAATCAGCCCCAGCATTTT	CASRYGTAYNQPQHF
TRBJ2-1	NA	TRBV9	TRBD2	TGTGCCAGCAGCGTAACTAGCGGCCCATGGGGTGAGCAGTTCTTC	CASSVTSGPWGEQFF
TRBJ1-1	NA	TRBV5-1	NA	TGCGCCAGCAGCTGGGGAGTGAACACTGAAGCTTTCTTT	CASSWGVNTEAFF
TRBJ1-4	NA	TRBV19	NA	TGTGCCAGTAGTATAAACGCGGTGGCTAATGAAAAACTGTTTTTT	CASSINAVANEKLFF
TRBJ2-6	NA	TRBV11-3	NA	TGTGCCAGCAGCTTTGGGGGGTCTGGGGCCAACGTCCTGACTTTC	CASSFGGSGANVLTF
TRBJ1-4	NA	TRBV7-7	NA	TGTGCCAGATTGGGGGGGTCGGGTAATGAAAAACTGTTTTTT	CARLGGSGNEKLFF
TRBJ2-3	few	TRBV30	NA	TGTGCCTGGAGTTACGGGGGATACACAGATACGCAGTATTTT	CAWSYGGYTDTQYF
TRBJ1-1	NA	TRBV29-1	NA	TGCAGCGTCCCGGGGACTGTCGCAAACACTGAAGCTTTCTTT	CSVPGTVANTEAFF
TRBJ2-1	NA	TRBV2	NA	TGTGCCAGCTGCCGGGAGTACAATGAGCAGTTCTTC	CASCREYNEQFF
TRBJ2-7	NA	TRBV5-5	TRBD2	TGTGCCAGCAGCTTCGGGGGGGACGCCTACGAGCAGTACTTC	CASSFGGDAYEQYF
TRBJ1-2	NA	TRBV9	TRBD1	TGTGCCAGCAGCGTAGAATGGACAGGGGTTGGCTACACCTTC	CASSVEWTGVGYTF
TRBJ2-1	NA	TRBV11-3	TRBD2	TGTGCCAGCAGCCCATCTAGCGGGGTGGGGAATGAGCAGTTCTTC	CASSPSSGVGNEQFF
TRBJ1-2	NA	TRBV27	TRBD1	TGTGCCAGCAGAAGGACAGGGGCTAACTATGGCTACACCTTC	CASRRTGANYGYTF
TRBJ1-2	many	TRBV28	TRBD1	TGTGCCAGCAGTTCCCCCGGGACAGGGGTCTATGGCTACACCTTC	CASSSPGTGVYGYTF
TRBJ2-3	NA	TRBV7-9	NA	TGTGCCAGCAGCAAGGGGGGCAGCGGGGCTCTCACAGATACGCAGTATTTT	CASSKGGSGALTDTQYF
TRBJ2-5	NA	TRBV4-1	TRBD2	TGCGCCAGCAGCGGGGGGGGGAAAGAGACCCAGTACTTC	CASSGGGKETQYF